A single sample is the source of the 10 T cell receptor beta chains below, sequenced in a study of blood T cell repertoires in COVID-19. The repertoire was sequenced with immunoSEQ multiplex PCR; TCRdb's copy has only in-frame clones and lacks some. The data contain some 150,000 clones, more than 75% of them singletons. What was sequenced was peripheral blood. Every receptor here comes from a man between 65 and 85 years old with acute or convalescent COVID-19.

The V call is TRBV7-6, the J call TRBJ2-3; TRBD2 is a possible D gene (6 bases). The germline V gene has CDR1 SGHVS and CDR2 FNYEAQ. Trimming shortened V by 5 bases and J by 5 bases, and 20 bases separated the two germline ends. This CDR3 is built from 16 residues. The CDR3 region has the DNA TGTGCCAGCAGCCCCTCCCCGGGAGCTAGCGTAGATACGCAGTATTTT. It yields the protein CASSPSPGASVDTQYF.

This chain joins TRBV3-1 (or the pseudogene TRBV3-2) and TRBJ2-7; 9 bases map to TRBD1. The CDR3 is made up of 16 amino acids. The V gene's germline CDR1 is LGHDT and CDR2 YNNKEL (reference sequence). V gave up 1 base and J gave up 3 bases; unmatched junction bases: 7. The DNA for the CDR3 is TGTGCCAGCAGCCAAGCCTTCCGACAGGGGGTCTACGAGCAGTACTTC. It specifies CASSQAFRQGVYEQYF.

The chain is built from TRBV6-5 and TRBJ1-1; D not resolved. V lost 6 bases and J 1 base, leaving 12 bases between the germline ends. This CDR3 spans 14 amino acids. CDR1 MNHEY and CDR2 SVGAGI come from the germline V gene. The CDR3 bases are TGTGCCAGCAGCCTGACTGCGGCGAACACTGAAGCTTTCTTT. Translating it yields CASSLTAANTEAFF.

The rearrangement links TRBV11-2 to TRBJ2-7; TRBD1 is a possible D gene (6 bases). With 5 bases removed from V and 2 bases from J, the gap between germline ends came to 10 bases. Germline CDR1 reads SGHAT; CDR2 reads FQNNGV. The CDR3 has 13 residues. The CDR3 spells CASSPQGAYEQYF. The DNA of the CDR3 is TGTGCCAGCAGCCCACAGGGCGCCTACGAGCAGTACTTC.

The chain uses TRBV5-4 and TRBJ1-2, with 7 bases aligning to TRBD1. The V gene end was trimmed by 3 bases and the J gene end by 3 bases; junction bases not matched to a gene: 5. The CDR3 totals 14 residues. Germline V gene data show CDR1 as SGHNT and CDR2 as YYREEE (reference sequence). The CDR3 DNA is TGTGCCAGCAGCTCGCAGGGGGGTGACTATGGCTACACCTTC. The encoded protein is CASSSQGGDYGYTF.

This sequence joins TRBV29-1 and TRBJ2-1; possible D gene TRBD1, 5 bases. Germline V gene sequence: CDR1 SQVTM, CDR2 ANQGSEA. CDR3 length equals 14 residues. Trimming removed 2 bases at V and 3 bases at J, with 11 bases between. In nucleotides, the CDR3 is TGCAGCGTTGAAAAGGGGCTCGGCTACAATGAGCAGTTCTTC. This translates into CSVEKGLGYNEQFF.

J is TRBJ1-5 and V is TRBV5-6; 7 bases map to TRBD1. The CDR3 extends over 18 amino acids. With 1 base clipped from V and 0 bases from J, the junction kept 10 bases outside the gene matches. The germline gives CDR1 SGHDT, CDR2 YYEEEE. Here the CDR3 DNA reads TGTGCCAGCAGCTTGTTGGGCGAGGGGGCCCTTAGCAATCAGCCCCAGCATTTT. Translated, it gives CASSLLGEGALSNQPQHF.

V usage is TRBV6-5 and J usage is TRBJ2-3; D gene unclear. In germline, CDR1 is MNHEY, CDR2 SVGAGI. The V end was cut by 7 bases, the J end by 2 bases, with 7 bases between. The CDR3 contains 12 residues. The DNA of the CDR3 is TGTGCCAGCAAAGCGTCCACAGATACGCAGTATTTT. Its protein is CASKASTDTQYF.

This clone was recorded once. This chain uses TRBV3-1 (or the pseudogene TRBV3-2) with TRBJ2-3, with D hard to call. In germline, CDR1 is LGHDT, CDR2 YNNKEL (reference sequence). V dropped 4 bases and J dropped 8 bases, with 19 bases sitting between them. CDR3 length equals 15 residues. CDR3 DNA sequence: TGTGCCAGCAGCCCCAATTCCCAGCTTAGAGGTACGCAGTATTTT. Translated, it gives CASSPNSQLRGTQYF.

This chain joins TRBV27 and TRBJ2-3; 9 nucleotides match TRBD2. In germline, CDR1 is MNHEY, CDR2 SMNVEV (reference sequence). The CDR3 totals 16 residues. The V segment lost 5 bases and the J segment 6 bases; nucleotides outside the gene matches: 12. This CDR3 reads CASSPGLQRGVDTQYF. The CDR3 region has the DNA TGTGCCAGCAGTCCCGGACTCCAGCGGGGGGTCGATACGCAGTATTTT.